The entry below describes one T cell receptor (beta chain). Some clones are missing from TCRdb's copy, which holds only in-frame ones; the method was immunoSEQ multiplex PCR. The repertoire holds roughly 400,000 clones, with 90% to 97% as singletons. The CDR3 is 15 amino acids. J was trimmed by 7 bases and V by 0 bases; bases with no gene match: 9. Germline CDR1 and CDR2: SGHVS and FNYEAQ. This record comes from a study of shared clonotypes between healthy human individuals. This chain uses TRBV7-6 with TRBJ2-7, with TRBD2 matching over 7 bases. The material sequenced was memory CD8+ T cells sorted from blood. The subset here: CD45RO+ cells pooled with CCR7-negative TemRA cells. This receptor was identified in a man aged 25 to 40 in good health. CDR3 sequence reads: CASSLAPGREGEQYF. In nucleotides, the CDR3 is TGTGCCAGCAGCTTAGCGCCAGGCAGGGAGGGGGAGCAGTACTTC.